Following are 14 T cell receptor beta chains from one sample sequenced in a study of blood T cell repertoires in COVID-19. Profiling relied on immunoSEQ multiplex PCR, and the TCRdb table lists in-frame clones only, not all of them. Of approximately 250,000 clones listed, approximately 88% are singletons. Sequencing was carried out using PBMCs or T cells enriched from blood (not recorded which). The receptors were sampled from a woman aged 30 to 39 who had recovered from COVID-19.

The chain combines TRBV28 with TRBJ1-3; TRBD1 agrees at 8 bases. The ends lost 5 bases at V and 4 bases at J; junction bases unmatched: 7. Germline V gene lookup returns CDR1 MDHEN and CDR2 SYDVKM. The length of the CDR3 is 15 residues. The CDR3 protein is CASSHPGQAGNTIYF. CDR3 nucleotides: TGTGCCAGCAGTCATCCGGGACAGGCAGGAAACACCATATATTTT.

The sample holds a few counts of this clone. The chain employs TRBV27 and TRBJ1-1, with D possibly matching TRBD1 (6 bases). There are 15 residues in the CDR3. The germline gives CDR1 MNHEY, CDR2 SMNVEV (reference sequence). The ends were cut back, 3 bases at V and 5 bases at J, with 16 bases in the middle. The CDR3 bases are TGTGCCAGCAGTTTCGGAACAGGGATTAATACTGAAGCTTTCTTT. Its protein is CASSFGTGINTEAFF.

The chain recombines TRBV7-8 with TRBJ1-6; D call uncertain. Trimming took 2 bases from V and 7 from J, leaving 24 bases between them. This CDR3 has 19 residues. Germline V lookup: CDR1 SGHVS, CDR2 FQNEAQ. CDR3 sequence reads: CASSLSQPRGPRRNSPLHF. CDR3 bases: TGTGCCAGCAGCTTAAGTCAGCCGCGAGGGCCACGAAGGAATTCACCCCTCCACTTT. The full variable domain, with the rest looked up from reference TRBV7-8 and TRBJ1-6, is GAGVSQSPRYKVAKRGQDVALRCDPISGHVSLFWYQQALGQGPEFLTYFQNEAQLDKSGLPSDRFFAERPEGSVSTLKIQRTQQEDSAVYLCASSLSQPRGPRRNSPLHFGNGTRLTVT.

The genes are TRBV12-3 or TRBV12-4 and TRBJ1-2; 7 positions match TRBD1. J lost 5 bases, V lost 7 bases, and 7 bases had no gene match. CDR3 length: 13 amino acids. In DNA, the CDR3 is TGTGCCAGCACCCTCAAGGGACAGTATGGCTACACCTTC. As protein: CASTLKGQYGYTF.

The V call is TRBV2, the J call TRBJ2-7; 9 nucleotides align to TRBD1. From germline, CDR1 is SNHLY and CDR2 FYNNEI. The CDR3 contains 13 residues. With V trimmed by 8 bases and J by 5 bases, 7 bases remained unmatched. This chain's CDR3 is CASDRGTGNEQYF. The CDR3 nucleotides read TGTGCCAGCGACCGTGGGACAGGGAACGAGCAGTACTTC.

V gene TRBV6-5 combines with J gene TRBJ2-2; D gene unclear. CDR1 is MNHEY, CDR2 SVGAGI, per germline. Trimming shortened V by 3 bases and J by 8 bases, and 13 bases separated the two germline ends. CDR3 length: 14 residues. CDR3 protein: CASSYNPVVGELFF. The CDR3 DNA sequence: TGTGCCAGCAGTTATAACCCAGTCGTTGGGGAGCTGTTTTTT.

In regard to this clone: Other DNA sequences in this specimen translate into the identical CDR3. This sequence joins TRBV19 and TRBJ1-6; D is undetermined. Trimming stripped 3 bases from V and 6 bases from J, with 12 bases between. The CDR3 has 15 residues. Germline CDR1 reads LNHDA; CDR2 reads SQIVND (reference sequence). For the CDR3, the DNA is TGTGCCAGTAGTATCCAAGGAGCCCCTAATTCACCCCTCCACTTT. This encodes CASSIQGAPNSPLHF.

The rearrangement uses TRBV9 and TRBJ1-4; D not certain. V gave up 3 bases and J gave up 12 bases, with 18 bases separating them. There are 14 residues in the CDR3. Germline V gene sequence: CDR1 SGDLS, CDR2 YYNGEE. CDR3 in amino acids: CASSGPRGSYELFF. The CDR3 region has the DNA TGTGCCAGCAGCGGACCCCGGGGTAGTTACGAACTGTTTTTT. The full variable domain, in which reference TRBV9 and TRBJ1-4 provide the parts outside the CDR3, is DSGVTQTPKHLITATGQRVTLRCSPRSGDLSVYWYQQSLDQGLQFLIQYYNGEERAKGNILERFSAQQFPDLHSELNLSSLELGDSALYFCASSGPRGSYELFFGSGTQLSVL.

The genes are TRBV19 and TRBJ1-4; 8 nucleotides match TRBD1. Germline-derived CDR1 and CDR2 are LNHDA and SQIVND (reference sequence). Trimming at V came to 7 bases and at J to 7 bases, leaving 8 bases not matched to a gene. The CDR3 runs to 14 residues. This chain's CDR3 is CASTPGGLIEKLFF. CDR3 bases: TGTGCCAGTACCCCAGGGGGCTTGATTGAAAAACTGTTTTTT.

This chain uses TRBV5-1 with TRBJ1-2; D call uncertain. The CDR3 covers 14 residues. Trimming removed 2 bases at V and 4 bases at J, with 12 bases between. The germline V gene encodes CDR1 SGHRS and CDR2 YFSETQ. CDR3 in DNA: TGCGCCAGCAGCTTCGAGGGCCATAGCTATGGCTACACCTTC. Translating gives CASSFEGHSYGYTF.

V usage is TRBV5-5 and J usage is TRBJ1-2; TRBD1 aligns across 10 bases. Germline CDR1 is SGHKS and CDR2 is YYEKEE (reference sequence). CDR3 length equals 15 residues. J was trimmed by 1 base and V by 2 bases; bases with no gene match: 2. CDR3 DNA: TGTGCCAGCAGCTTTGGACAGGGGGTTAACTATGGCTACACCTTC. Its protein product is CASSFGQGVNYGYTF. The variable domain in full, with the rest retrieved from reference TRBV5-5 and TRBJ1-2, is DAGVTQSPTHLIKTRGQQVTLRCSPISGHKSVSWYQQVLGQGPQFIFQYYEKEERGRGNFPDRFSARQFPNYSSELNVNALLLGDSALYLCASSFGQGVNYGYTFGSGTRLTVV.

This clone turned up a few times. This rearrangement joins TRBV30 to TRBJ1-2; TRBD1 aligns across 9 bases. Germline trimming cut 5 bases from V and 6 bases from J; bases unmatched to any gene: 4. CDR1 is GTSNPN and CDR2 is SVGIG in the germline V gene (reference sequence). The CDR3 runs 12 residues. The DNA of the CDR3 is TGTGCCTGGGCTACAGGGGGCCATGGCTACACCTTC. This gives the protein CAWATGGHGYTF.

This clone has only one observation. The chain is built from TRBV7-9 and TRBJ1-1; D is unresolved. V was pared by 10 bases and J by 2 bases, with 11 bases between. The CDR3 is 12 residues long. Germline loops: CDR1 SEHNR, CDR2 FQNEAQ (reference sequence). CDR3 coding DNA: TGTGCCACCTTTAGATTTAACACTGAAGCTTTCTTT. Its protein product is CATFRFNTEAFF.

This chain joins TRBV6-1 and TRBJ2-1, with D perhaps matching TRBD1 (5 bases). Germline V CDR1 and CDR2: MNHNS, SASEGT. V was cut by 3 bases and J by 0 bases, with 9 bases left in between. This CDR3 region has 15 residues. The CDR3 coding sequence is TGTGCCAGCAGTGAGGGGCCGAGCTCCTACAATGAGCAGTTCTTC. As protein: CASSEGPSSYNEQFF.